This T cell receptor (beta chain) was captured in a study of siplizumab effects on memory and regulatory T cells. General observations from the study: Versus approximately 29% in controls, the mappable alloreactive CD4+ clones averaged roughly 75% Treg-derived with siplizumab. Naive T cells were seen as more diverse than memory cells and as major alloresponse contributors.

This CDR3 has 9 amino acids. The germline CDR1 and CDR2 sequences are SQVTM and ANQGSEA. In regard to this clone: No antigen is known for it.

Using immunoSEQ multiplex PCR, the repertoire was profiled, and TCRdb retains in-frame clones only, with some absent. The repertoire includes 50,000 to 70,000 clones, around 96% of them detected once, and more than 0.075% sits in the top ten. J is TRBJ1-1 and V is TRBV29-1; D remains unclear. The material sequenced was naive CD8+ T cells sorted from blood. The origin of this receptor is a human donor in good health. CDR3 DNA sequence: TGCACCGTGGGCACTGAAGCTTTCTTT. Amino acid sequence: CTVGTEAFF.